This T cell receptor (beta chain) was recovered during a study of graft-versus-host responses after intestinal transplantation. Study context: Multivisceral, liver-intestinal, or isolated intestinal transplants were received by the recipients. Once they had received anti-thymocyte globulin induction, all recipients took tacrolimus and steroids for three to four years.

Study-level points and caveats: Recipient marrow harbored GvH clones, some of which surfaced first in ileum or blood. Graft-donor T cell macrochimerism coincided with high graft-versus-host to host-versus-graft clonal ratios in allografts.

Germline V gene data show CDR1 as LGHNA and CDR2 as YNFKEQ. V dropped 0 bases and J dropped 0 bases, with 27 bases sitting between them. The CDR3 spans 22 residues. TCRdb keeps only in-frame clones here, not all; method: immunoSEQ multiplex PCR. The sample yields tens of thousands of clones, 94% seen once. About this clone itself: Its specificity is unknown.

This clonotype was sampled from a human donor who was the organ donor for an intestinal transplant. The chain combines TRBV4-2 with TRBJ2-4; D is possibly TRBD1 or TRBD2 (6 bases each). The sequencing here drew on unstimulated CD4+ T cells sorted from spleen or lymph node cells, taken before transplant. CDR3 residues: CASSQDSGTVYGGHIAKNIQYF. The CDR3, as DNA: TGTGCCAGCAGCCAAGATTCGGGGACGGTTTATGGGGGGCACATAGCCAAAAACATTCAGTACTTC.